This TCR beta chain emerged from a study of blood T cell repertoires in COVID-19. Study overall: Nucleic acid was either cDNA or gDNA, and it came from T cells, B-cell-depleted T cells, or PBMCs.

Per the original methods: Nucleated cell counts were estimated from reference gene primer amplification. Assay: immunoSEQ multiplex PCR; the TCRdb copy retains only in-frame clones and omits some. Clonal size and the V and J genes are those of that table, whereas D and trimming came from the DNA. This table holds roughly 220,000 clones, about four fifths found once. Trimming removed 2 bases at V and 2 bases at J, with 9 bases between. Germline V gene lookup returns CDR1 MDHEN and CDR2 SYDVKM. This CDR3 is 14 amino acids long. This clone appeared a few times. J is TRBJ1-1 and V is TRBV28, with a tentative D call TRBD1 (6 bases). The receptor's source is a woman in her 30s who had recovered from COVID-19. The sample taken for sequencing was peripheral blood. The CDR3 sequence: CASSLTGINTEAFF. CDR3 DNA sequence: TGTGCCAGCAGTTTAACAGGGATTAACACTGAAGCTTTCTTT.